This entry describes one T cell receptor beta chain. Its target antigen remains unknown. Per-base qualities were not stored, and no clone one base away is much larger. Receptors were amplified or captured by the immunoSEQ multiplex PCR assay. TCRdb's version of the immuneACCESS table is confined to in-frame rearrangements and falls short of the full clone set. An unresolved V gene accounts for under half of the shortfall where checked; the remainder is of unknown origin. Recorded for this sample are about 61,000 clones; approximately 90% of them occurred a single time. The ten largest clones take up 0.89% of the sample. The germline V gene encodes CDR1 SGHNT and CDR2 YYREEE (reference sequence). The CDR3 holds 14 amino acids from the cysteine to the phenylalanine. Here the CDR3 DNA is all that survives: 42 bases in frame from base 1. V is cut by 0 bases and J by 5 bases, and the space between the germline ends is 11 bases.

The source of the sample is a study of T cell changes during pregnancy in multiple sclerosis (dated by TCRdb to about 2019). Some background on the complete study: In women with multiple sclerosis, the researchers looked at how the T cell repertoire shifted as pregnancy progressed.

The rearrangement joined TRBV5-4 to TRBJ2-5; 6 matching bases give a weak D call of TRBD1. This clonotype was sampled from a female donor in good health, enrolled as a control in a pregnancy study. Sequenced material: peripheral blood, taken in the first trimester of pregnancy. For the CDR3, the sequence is CASSLGAGVETQYF. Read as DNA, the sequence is TGTGCCAGCAGCTTGGGGGCAGGGGTGGAGACCCAGTACTTC.